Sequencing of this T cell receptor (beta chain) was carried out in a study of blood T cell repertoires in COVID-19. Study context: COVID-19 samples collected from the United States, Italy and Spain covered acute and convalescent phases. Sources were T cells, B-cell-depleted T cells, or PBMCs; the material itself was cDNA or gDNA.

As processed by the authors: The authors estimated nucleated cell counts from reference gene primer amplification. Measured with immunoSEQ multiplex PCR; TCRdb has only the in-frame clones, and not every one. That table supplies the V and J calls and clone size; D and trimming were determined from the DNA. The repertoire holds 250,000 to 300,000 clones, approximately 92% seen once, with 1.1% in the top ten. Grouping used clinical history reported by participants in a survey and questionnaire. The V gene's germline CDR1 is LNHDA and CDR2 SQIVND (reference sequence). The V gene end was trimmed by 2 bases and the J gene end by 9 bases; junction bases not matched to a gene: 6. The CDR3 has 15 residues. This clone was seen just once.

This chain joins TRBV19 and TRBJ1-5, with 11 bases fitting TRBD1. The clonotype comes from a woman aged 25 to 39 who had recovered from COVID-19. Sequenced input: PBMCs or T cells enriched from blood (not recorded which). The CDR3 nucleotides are TGTGCCAGTAGTATATCCGGACAGGGGGCTTCGCCCCAGCATTTT. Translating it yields CASSISGQGASPQHF.